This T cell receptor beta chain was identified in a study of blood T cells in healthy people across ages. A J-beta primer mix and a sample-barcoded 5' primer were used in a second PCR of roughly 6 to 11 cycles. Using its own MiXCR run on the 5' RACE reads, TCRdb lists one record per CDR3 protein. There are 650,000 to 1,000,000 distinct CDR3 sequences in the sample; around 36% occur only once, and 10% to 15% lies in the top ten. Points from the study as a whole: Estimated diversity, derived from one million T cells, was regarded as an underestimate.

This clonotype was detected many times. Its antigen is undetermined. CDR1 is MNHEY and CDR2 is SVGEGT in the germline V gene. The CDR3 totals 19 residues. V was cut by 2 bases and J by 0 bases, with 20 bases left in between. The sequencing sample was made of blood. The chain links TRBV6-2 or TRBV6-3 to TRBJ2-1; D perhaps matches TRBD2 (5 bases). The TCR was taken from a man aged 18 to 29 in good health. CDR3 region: CASSYVRAPSTSSYNEQFF. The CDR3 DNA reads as TGTGCCAGCAGTTACGTGCGGGCCCCATCAACGAGCTCCTACAATGAGCAGTTCTTC.